Listed here are 27 T cell receptor beta chains from one sample, sequenced in a study of blood T cell repertoires in COVID-19 (TCRdb year 2020). The protocol used for the library was the immunoSEQ multiplex PCR assay. TCRdb stores this immuneACCESS table with in-frame sequences only. Part of the clones is absent; in the studies checked, under half of the shortfall reflects unresolved V genes, and no reason is known for the rest. For this sample there are about 130,000 clones; about 77% appear just once. Around a fifth of the sample is taken by the ten largest. The sequenced sample consisted of peripheral blood. The receptors were sampled from an elderly man with acute or convalescent COVID-19.

The CDR3 loop reads CASSIASEGRGYTF. The CDR3 DNA follows: TGTGCCAGTAGTATAGCTTCGGAGGGAAGAGGCTACACCTTC. The genes are TRBV19 and TRBJ1-2; unclear D gene. The V gene's germline CDR1 is LNHDA and CDR2 SQIVND (reference sequence). V was trimmed by 1 base and J by 8 bases, leaving 14 bases between them. The CDR3 runs 14 residues.

The chain combines TRBV28 with TRBJ1-6; 7 bases are a match to TRBD1. V lost 6 bases to trimming and J lost 13 bases; unmatched junction nucleotides: 18. The CDR3 runs to 16 residues. In germline, CDR1 is MDHEN, CDR2 SYDVKM. As DNA, the CDR3 is TGTGCCAGCAGCCTGATACGCCTGACAGGGCTCGGGCCCCTCCACTTT. This encodes CASSLIRLTGLGPLHF.

The chain links TRBV19 to TRBJ2-7; 11 bases are shared with TRBD1. Looked up from germline, CDR1 is LNHDA and CDR2 is SQIVND (reference sequence). The CDR3 loop spans 15 amino acids. J lost 2 bases, V lost 6 bases, and 6 bases had no gene match. The CDR3 DNA reads as TGTGCCAGTAGCCTGGGGGGACAGGGGGCCTACGAGCAGTACTTC. Encoded protein: CASSLGGQGAYEQYF.

This clone was detected a few times. The chain uses TRBV6-6 and TRBJ1-6; D uncertain. This CDR3 is 11 amino acids long. V was pared by 7 bases and J by 9 bases, with 7 bases between. Germline CDR1 is MNHNY and CDR2 is SVGAGI (reference sequence). The CDR3 DNA reads TGTGCCAGCACTCAAGCTTCACCCCTCCACTTT. It yields the protein CASTQASPLHF.

For the CDR3, the DNA is TGTGCCAGCAGCTCTAACACAGATACGCAGTATTTT. It yields the protein CASSSNTDTQYF. The rearrangement joins TRBV11-3 to TRBJ2-3; D gene ambiguous. The CDR3 has 12 residues. With 4 bases removed from V and 2 bases from J, the gap between germline ends came to 4 bases. The germline V gene encodes CDR1 SGHNT and CDR2 YENEEA.

This clone occurred once. This sequence joins TRBV3-1 (or the pseudogene TRBV3-2) and TRBJ2-3; 11 bases agree with TRBD2. Germline V lookup: CDR1 LGHDT, CDR2 YNNKEL (reference sequence). V shed 8 bases, J shed 0 bases, and the junction held 4 bases outside the gene matches. This CDR3 is 15 amino acids long. CDR3 amino acids: CASLSSGGSTDTQYF. The CDR3, as DNA: TGTGCCAGCCTGTCTAGCGGGGGGAGCACAGATACGCAGTATTTT.

J is TRBJ1-4 and V is TRBV28, with D unresolved. V was cut by 6 bases and J by 3 bases, with 14 bases left in between. The CDR3 is 15 amino acids. In germline, CDR1 is MDHEN, CDR2 SYDVKM. CDR3 in DNA: TGTGCCAGCAGCCGACATGGCGGGCCTAATGAAAAACTGTTTTTT. This translates into CASSRHGGPNEKLFF.

V usage is TRBV2 and J usage is TRBJ1-2; unclear D gene. V gave up 0 bases and J gave up 6 bases, with 11 bases separating them. The CDR3 contains 14 residues. In germline, CDR1 is SNHLY, CDR2 FYNNEI. The DNA of the CDR3 is TGTGCCAGCAGTGAAGCGTTAGTAGGAGATGGCTACACCTTC. Its protein product is CASSEALVGDGYTF.

This sequence joins TRBV27 and TRBJ2-5; perhaps TRBD1 as D (5 bases). Germline assignment: CDR1 MNHEY and CDR2 SMNVEV (reference sequence). V gave up 3 bases and J gave up 5 bases, with 19 bases separating them. CDR3 size: 16 residues. CDR3 sequence: CASSLAGNEQGETQYF. In DNA, the CDR3 is TGTGCCAGCAGTTTGGCAGGGAATGAGCAAGGGGAGACCCAGTACTTC.

This clone was seen a single time. The rearrangement uses TRBV28 and TRBJ1-2; the match to TRBD1 covers 8 bases. The CDR3 has 14 amino acids. Looked up from germline, CDR1 is MDHEN and CDR2 is SYDVKM. The junction had 2 bases not matched to a gene; V was cut back by 2 bases and J by 3 bases. The CDR3 reads CASSLDRGYYGYTF. The CDR3, as DNA: TGTGCCAGCAGTTTAGACAGGGGTTACTATGGCTACACCTTC.

Details on this clone: The same CDR3 also results from other DNA sequences found in this sample. V is TRBV19 and J is TRBJ1-2; weak D call: TRBD1 (5 bases). V was cut by 1 base and J by 5 bases, with 8 bases left in between. The CDR3 contains 13 residues. Germline-derived CDR1 and CDR2 are LNHDA and SQIVND (reference sequence). The CDR3 protein is CASSIGRGYGYTF. In DNA, the CDR3 is TGTGCCAGTAGTATAGGTCGGGGGTATGGCTACACCTTC. The full variable domain, in which reference TRBV19 and TRBJ1-2 provide the parts outside the CDR3, is DGGITQSPKYLFRKEGQNVTLSCEQNLNHDAMYWYRQDPGQGLRLIYYSQIVNDFQKGDIAEGYSVSREKKESFPLTVTSAQKNPTAFYLCASSIGRGYGYTFGSGTRLTVV.

The J gene is TRBJ2-5, the V gene TRBV20-1; 7 bases are shared with TRBD1. V was pared by 3 bases and J by 3 bases, with 4 bases of the junction left unmatched. The CDR3 length is 13 residues. CDR1 and CDR2 from the germline V gene are DFQATT and SNEGSKA (reference sequence). CDR3 residues: CSASNTGEETQYF. DNA for the CDR3: TGCAGTGCTAGTAACACAGGGGAAGAGACCCAGTACTTC.

V gene TRBV5-4 combines with J gene TRBJ2-3, with 8 bases identical to TRBD2. This CDR3 has 14 residues. Trimming at V came to 0 bases and at J to 7 bases, leaving 4 bases not matched to a gene. Germline values: CDR1 SGHNT, CDR2 YYREEE (reference sequence). CDR3 protein: CASSLGTSQNTQYF. CDR3 DNA sequence: TGTGCCAGCAGCTTGGGGACTAGCCAGAATACGCAGTATTTT.

The DNA of the CDR3 is TGTGCCAGCAGCCAAACGACAGGGGGCTACTATGGCTACACCTTC. This gives the protein CASSQTTGGYYGYTF. V is TRBV3-1 (or the pseudogene TRBV3-2) and J is TRBJ1-2; 10 bases fit TRBD1. Per germline, CDR1 LGHDT and CDR2 YNNKEL (reference sequence). CDR3 length: 15 amino acids. Trimming cost V 2 bases and J 3 bases; bases outside gene matches: 3.

The rearrangement joins TRBV19 to TRBJ1-3, with D possibly TRBD1 on 5 matching bases. This CDR3 is built from 14 residues. CDR1 is LNHDA, CDR2 SQIVND, per germline (reference sequence). With 8 bases removed from V and 2 bases from J, the gap between germline ends came to 13 bases. This CDR3 is CASRKQGPGNTIYF. In DNA form, the CDR3 reads TGTGCCAGTCGAAAGCAGGGCCCTGGAAACACCATATATTTT.

The rearrangement joins TRBV29-1 to TRBJ2-1; D may be TRBD2 (7 bases). The CDR3 runs 15 residues. V lost 6 bases, J lost 4 bases, and 19 bases lay in between. Per the germline V gene, CDR1 is SQVTM and CDR2 is ANQGSEA. CDR3 DNA sequence: TGCAGCGTGTCCCTATGGGGGGGGGCGTACAATGAGCAGTTCTTC. Its translation: CSVSLWGGAYNEQFF.

The chain uses TRBV6-2 or TRBV6-3 and TRBJ1-1; D unclear. V shed 4 bases and J shed 11 bases, with 14 bases lying between them. The V gene's germline CDR1 is MNHEY and CDR2 SVGEGT. This CDR3 is 12 amino acids long. The CDR3 sequence: CASSSPGAGAFF. Written as DNA, the CDR3 is TGTGCCAGCAGTTCGCCGGGCGCGGGGGCTTTCTTT.

This clone was counted only a few times. V is TRBV13 and J is TRBJ2-5; tentatively, D is TRBD2 (5 bases). CDR3 length: 18 amino acids. Germline CDR1 PRHDT, CDR2 FYEKMQ (reference sequence). Trimming took off 0 bases at V and 5 bases at J, with 22 bases between the two ends. The CDR3 sequence: CASSLGLTLDGRGETQYF. In DNA form, the CDR3 reads TGTGCCAGCAGCTTAGGCCTTACGTTGGACGGCCGAGGGGAGACCCAGTACTTC.

The chain links TRBV6-4 to TRBJ2-4, with D tentatively TRBD1 (6 bases). Per germline, CDR1 MRHNA and CDR2 SNTAGT. This CDR3 has 13 residues. V lost 4 bases to trimming and J lost 6 bases, with 10 bases between them. CDR3 in amino acids: CASSVSTGNIQYF. DNA for the CDR3: TGTGCCAGCAGTGTATCGACAGGAAACATTCAGTACTTC.

This clone was counted between two and nine times. The rearrangement uses TRBV6-5 and TRBJ2-7; tentatively, D is TRBD1 (6 bases). The germline V gene has CDR1 MNHEY and CDR2 SVGAGI. The CDR3 has 15 residues. V lost 6 bases and J 0 bases, leaving 15 bases between the germline ends. Here the CDR3 reads CASRQGTMSSYEQYF. The CDR3 nucleotides read TGTGCCAGCAGACAGGGCACGATGAGCTCCTACGAGCAGTACTTC.

The chain couples TRBV28 to TRBJ2-3, with TRBD2 identical over 8 bases. The germline V gene encodes CDR1 MDHEN and CDR2 SYDVKM. Losses at the gene ends were 6 bases for V and 1 base for J; bases not matched to a gene: 3. The CDR3 has 14 amino acids. Here the CDR3 reads CASRNSGGTDTQYF. CDR3 nucleotide sequence: TGTGCCAGCAGAAATAGCGGGGGCACAGATACGCAGTATTTT.

At least ten counts were recorded for this clone. This chain connects TRBV9 to TRBJ2-1, with TRBD2 matching 7 bases. J was trimmed by 4 bases and V by 2 bases; bases with no gene match: 6. The V gene's germline CDR1 is SGDLS and CDR2 YYNGEE. This CDR3 has 15 amino acids. CDR3 in DNA: TGTGCCAGCAGCGTCTCTAGCGGCACATACAATGAGCAGTTCTTC. It is translated as CASSVSSGTYNEQFF.

As for this clone: One junction end disagrees with the germline gene, perhaps due to a read error. The chain is built from TRBV12-3 or TRBV12-4 and TRBJ2-5; 11 positions match TRBD2. This CDR3 region has 12 residues. The chain's CDR3 is CASSSGTSGGDF. CDR3 coding DNA: TGTGCCAGCAGTTCTGGGACTAGCGGAGGAGACTTC.

The J gene is TRBJ1-1, the V gene TRBV19; no firm D call. Germline V gives CDR1 LNHDA, CDR2 SQIVND (reference sequence). Trimming removed 3 bases at V and 3 bases at J, with 11 bases between. The CDR3 has 14 residues. CDR3 loop: CASSIYPQDTEAFF. The CDR3 bases are TGTGCCAGTAGTATTTACCCCCAGGACACTGAAGCTTTCTTT.

This chain's CDR3 is CASSPGQGVSGGYTF. Here the CDR3 DNA reads TGTGCCAGCAGCCCCGGACAGGGGGTTAGTGGTGGCTACACCTTC. V gene TRBV3-1 (or the pseudogene TRBV3-2) combines with J gene TRBJ1-2; TRBD1 matches 10 bases. The CDR3 runs 15 residues. Trimming took 4 bases from V and 7 from J; bases not matched to a gene: 9. CDR1 is LGHDT and CDR2 is YNNKEL in the germline V gene (reference sequence).

The gene calls are TRBV5-6 and TRBJ2-7; 7 nucleotides agree with TRBD1. Germline CDR1 is SGHDT and CDR2 is YYEEEE. The CDR3 spans 13 residues. Trimming removed 5 bases from V and 4 bases from J; junction bases left unmatched: 6. The CDR3 reads CASRPTGSYEQYF. The DNA of the CDR3 is TGTGCCAGCAGGCCGACAGGGTCTTACGAGCAGTACTTC.

This chain links TRBV2 with TRBJ2-2; 12 bases map to TRBD1. CDR3 length: 14 residues. The V segment lost 5 bases and the J segment 7 bases; nucleotides outside the gene matches: 2. Per the germline V gene, CDR1 is SNHLY and CDR2 is FYNNEI. As DNA, the CDR3 is TGTGCCAGCAGTCGGGACAGGGGGCTCGGGGAGCTGTTTTTT. It codes for CASSRDRGLGELFF.